Listed below are T cell receptor beta chains from one sample, sequenced in a study of Ad26.COV2.S vaccination and SARS-CoV-2 variants. Method: immunoSEQ multiplex PCR; TCRdb's copy keeps in-frame clones and lacks some. The data show roughly 350,000 clones, around 89% seen once. The starting material was peripheral blood, obtained in a trial of Ad26.COV2.S vaccine versus placebo. These receptors came from a person between 18 and 60 years old who received the Ad26.COV2.S COVID-19 vaccine or a placebo. Each CDR3 is given with its conserved first and last residue. Fields, in order: D gene, clone size, V gene, J gene, CDR3 protein, CDR3 DNA. A D gene is named only where the DNA matches it firmly. Rows give clone size only sometimes, using once, few, many, or a class for an expanded clone.

>TRBD2|once|TRBV6-5|TRBJ2-1
CAGGGRRNEQFF
TGTGCCGGGGGGGGAAGGAGGAATGAGCAGTTCTTC
>TRBD2|.|TRBV5-1|TRBJ2-1
CASSLGARTSGSSYNEQFF
TGCGCCAGCAGCTTGGGTGCTAGGACTAGCGGGAGCTCCTACAATGAGCAGTTCTTC
>TRBD1|.|TRBV10-3|TRBJ1-5
CAISESPDRGRMGNQPQHF
TGTGCCATCAGTGAGTCTCCGGACAGGGGGCGTATGGGCAATCAGCCCCAGCATTTT
>TRBD1|.|TRBV28|TRBJ1-2
CASRQTGSYGYTF
TGTGCCAGCAGACAGACAGGGTCCTATGGCTACACCTTC
>TRBD2|.|TRBV11-2|TRBJ2-5
CASGELAGGSMKTQYF
TGTGCCAGCGGGGAACTAGCGGGAGGCTCGATGAAGACCCAGTACTTC
>.|once|TRBV2|TRBJ1-1
CASCLGGLNTEAFF
TGTGCCAGCTGTCTGGGGGGCCTGAACACTGAAGCTTTCTTT
>.|.|TRBV9|TRBJ2-1
CASSTQGNYNEQFF
TGTGCCAGCAGCACCCAGGGGAACTACAATGAGCAGTTCTTC
>TRBD1|many|TRBV4-1|TRBJ1-6
CASSQGWTGRGFSPLHF
TGCGCCAGCAGCCAAGGATGGACAGGGAGAGGTTTTTCACCCCTCCACTTT
>.|.|TRBV5-1|TRBJ1-2
CASSSITGNLSYTF
TGCGCCAGCAGCTCGATTACAGGGAATTTGAGCTACACCTTC
>TRBD1|.|TRBV19|TRBJ1-4
CASSPLARDRNEKLFF
TGTGCCAGTAGCCCACTAGCCCGGGACAGGAATGAAAAACTGTTTTTT
>.|.|TRBV6-6|TRBJ1-1
CASSRLTGTRGTEAFF
TGTGCCAGCAGTCGACTTACAGGGACCAGAGGGACTGAAGCTTTCTTT
>TRBD1|.|TRBV5-6|TRBJ1-3
CASSLQGDPGNTIYF
TGTGCCAGCAGCCTCCAGGGGGATCCTGGAAACACCATATATTTT
>.|.|TRBV19|TRBJ2-3
CASTPNSHTDTQYF
TGTGCCAGTACTCCGAACTCTCACACAGATACGCAGTATTTT
>.|.|TRBV19|TRBJ1-5
CASSINRVGQPQHF
TGTGCCAGTAGTATCAACAGGGTGGGGCAGCCCCAGCATTTT
>.|.|TRBV13|TRBJ2-7
CASSHGEGQGYYEQYF
TGTGCCAGCAGCCACGGTGAAGGGCAGGGCTATTACGAGCAGTACTTC
>TRBD1|.|TRBV13|TRBJ2-5
CASSLDRDRGLETQYF
TGTGCCAGCAGCTTAGACCGGGACAGGGGGCTGGAGACCCAGTACTTC
>TRBD1|.|TRBV4-3|TRBJ2-7
CASSQETGTGYEQYF
TGCGCCAGCAGCCAAGAGACCGGGACAGGTTACGAGCAGTACTTC
>TRBD2|.|TRBV27|TRBJ2-7
CASSPLASGRALPPYEQYF
TGTGCCAGCAGTCCCCTCGCTAGCGGGAGGGCCCTACCGCCCTACGAGCAGTACTTC
>TRBD1|.|TRBV7-2|TRBJ1-4
CASSLTGGNEKLFF
TGTGCCAGCAGCTTAACAGGGGGGAATGAAAAACTGTTTTTT
>.|.|TRBV27|TRBJ2-7
CASSRGGEQYF
TGTGCCAGCAGTCGAGGGGGCGAGCAGTACTTC
>.|.|TRBV7-6|TRBJ2-2
CASSLGASGELFF
TGTGCCAGCAGCTTAGGCGCATCCGGGGAGCTGTTTTTT
>.|.|TRBV7-9|TRBJ2-2
CAKQGPANTGELFF
TGTGCCAAACAGGGCCCCGCGAACACCGGGGAGCTGTTTTTT
>.|.|TRBV19|TRBJ1-2
CASSIVNTGHRYGYTF
TGTGCCAGTAGTATAGTAAACACGGGACACCGCTATGGCTACACCTTC
>.|.|TRBV6-5|TRBJ1-5
CASSYSPGQSNQPQHF
TGTGCCAGCAGTTACTCCCCGGGCCAAAGCAATCAGCCCCAGCATTTT
>TRBD1|.|TRBV3-1/TRBV3-2|TRBJ2-1
CASSSPQGKSFINEQFF
TGTGCCAGCAGCTCCCCACAGGGGAAGAGTTTTATAAATGAGCAGTTCTTC
>.|.|TRBV7-9|TRBJ2-7
CASSETTVSYEQYF
TGTGCCAGCAGCGAGACGACAGTTTCCTACGAGCAGTACTTC
>.|once|TRBV3-1/TRBV3-2|TRBJ2-5
CASSQVLSYQETQYF
TGTGCCAGCAGCCAAGTGTTATCGTACCAAGAGACCCAGTACTTC
>.|.|TRBV7-9|TRBJ2-5
CASSYPMTGSQETQYF
TGTGCCAGCAGCTACCCTATGACAGGTTCTCAAGAGACCCAGTACTTC
>TRBD2|.|TRBV19|TRBJ2-1
CASSMLSAGGRSYNEQFF
TGTGCCAGTAGTATGCTAAGTGCGGGAGGGCGCTCCTACAATGAGCAGTTCTTC
>TRBD1|.|TRBV6-2/TRBV6-3|TRBJ1-5
CASSYSRDSSGQPQHF
TGTGCCAGCAGTTACTCGAGGGACAGCTCGGGACAGCCCCAGCATTTT
>.|.|TRBV19|TRBJ1-3
CASSQSASSGNTIYF
TGTGCCAGTAGCCAGAGTGCCAGCTCTGGAAACACCATATATTTT
>TRBD1|once|TRBV7-8|TRBJ2-2
CASSFLGTANTGELFF
TGTGCCAGCAGCTTTTTAGGGACAGCAAACACCGGGGAGCTGTTTTTT
>.|.|TRBV6-4|TRBJ1-1
CASRFATLVNTEAFF
TGTGCCAGCAGGTTCGCAACGCTGGTGAACACTGAAGCTTTCTTT
>TRBD1|.|TRBV5-6|TRBJ2-2
CASSFRQGRHTGELFF
TGTGCCAGCAGCTTCCGACAGGGTCGACACACCGGGGAGCTGTTTTTT
>TRBD1|.|TRBV5-4|TRBJ2-5
CASSLGQAQETQYF
TGTGCCAGCAGCTTAGGACAGGCCCAAGAGACCCAGTACTTC
>.|few|TRBV3-1/TRBV3-2|TRBJ1-2
CASSQEPGTASGYTF
TGTGCCAGCAGCCAAGAGCCAGGGACTGCGTCTGGCTACACCTTC
>.|.|TRBV4-3|TRBJ1-2
CASSQDRGTGYGYTF
TGCGCCAGCAGCCAAGATCGGGGAACGGGCTATGGCTACACCTTC
>.|.|TRBV11-1|TRBJ2-7
CASSGSPRSYEQYF
TGTGCCAGCAGTGGGTCTCCCCGTTCCTACGAGCAGTACTTC
>.|once|TRBV28|TRBJ2-7
CASRPGHRGEQYF
TGTGCCAGCAGGCCGGGGCATCGGGGGGAGCAGTACTTC
>TRBD1|.|TRBV19|TRBJ2-1
CASSMGQQASEQFF
TGTGCCAGTAGTATGGGACAGCAAGCCAGCGAGCAGTTCTTC
>.|.|TRBV6-2/TRBV6-3|TRBJ2-5
CASSSARETQYF
TGTGCCAGCAGTTCCGCCCGGGAGACCCAGTACTTC